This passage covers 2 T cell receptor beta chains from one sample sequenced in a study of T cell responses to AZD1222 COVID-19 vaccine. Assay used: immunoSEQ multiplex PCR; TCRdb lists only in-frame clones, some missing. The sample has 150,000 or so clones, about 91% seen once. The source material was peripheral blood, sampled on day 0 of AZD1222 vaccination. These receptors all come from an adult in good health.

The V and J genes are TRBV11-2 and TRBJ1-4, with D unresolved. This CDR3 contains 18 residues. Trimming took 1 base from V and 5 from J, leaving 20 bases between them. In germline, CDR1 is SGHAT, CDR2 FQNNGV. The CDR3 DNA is TGTGCCAGCAGCTTAGTCGAAGTGCGTTGGGCGGTAAATGAAAAACTGTTTTTT. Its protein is CASSLVEVRWAVNEKLFF.

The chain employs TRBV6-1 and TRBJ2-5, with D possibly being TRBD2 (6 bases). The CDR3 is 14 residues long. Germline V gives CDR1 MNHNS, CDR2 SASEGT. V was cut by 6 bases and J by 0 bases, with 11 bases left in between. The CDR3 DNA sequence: TGTGCCAGCAGGGTAGCGGCGTACCAAGAGACCCAGTACTTC. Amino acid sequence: CASRVAAYQETQYF.